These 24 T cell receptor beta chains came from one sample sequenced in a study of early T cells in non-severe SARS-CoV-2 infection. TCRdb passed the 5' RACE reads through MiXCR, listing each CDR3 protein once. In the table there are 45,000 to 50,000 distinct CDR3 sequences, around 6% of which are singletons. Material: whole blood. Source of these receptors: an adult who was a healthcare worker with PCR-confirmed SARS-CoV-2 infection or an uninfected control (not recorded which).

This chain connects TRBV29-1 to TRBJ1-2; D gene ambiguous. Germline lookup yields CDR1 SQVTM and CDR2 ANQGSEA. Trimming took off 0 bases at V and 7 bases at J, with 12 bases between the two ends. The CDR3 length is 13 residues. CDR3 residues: CSVEDGGSPGYTF. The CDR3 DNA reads TGCAGCGTTGAAGATGGAGGGTCCCCTGGCTACACCTTC.

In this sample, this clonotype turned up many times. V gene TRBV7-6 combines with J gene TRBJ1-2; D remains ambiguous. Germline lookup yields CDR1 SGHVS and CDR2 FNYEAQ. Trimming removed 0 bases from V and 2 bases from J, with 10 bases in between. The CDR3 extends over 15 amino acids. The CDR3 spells CASSLAPYGNYGYTF. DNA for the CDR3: TGTGCCAGCAGCTTAGCGCCCTACGGGAACTATGGCTACACCTTC. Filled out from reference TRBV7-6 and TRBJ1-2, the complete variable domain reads GAGVSQSPRYKVTKRGQDVALRCDPISGHVSLYWYRQALGQGPEFLTYFNYEAQQDKSGLPNDRFSAERPEGSISTLTIQRTEQRDSAMYRCASSLAPYGNYGYTFGSGTRLTVV.

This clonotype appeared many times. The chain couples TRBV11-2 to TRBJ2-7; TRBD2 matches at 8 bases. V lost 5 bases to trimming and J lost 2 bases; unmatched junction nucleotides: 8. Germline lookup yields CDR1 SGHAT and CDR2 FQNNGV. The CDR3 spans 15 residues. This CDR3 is CASSPGTSGPYEQYF. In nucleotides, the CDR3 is TGTGCCAGCAGCCCTGGCACTAGCGGACCCTACGAGCAGTACTTC.

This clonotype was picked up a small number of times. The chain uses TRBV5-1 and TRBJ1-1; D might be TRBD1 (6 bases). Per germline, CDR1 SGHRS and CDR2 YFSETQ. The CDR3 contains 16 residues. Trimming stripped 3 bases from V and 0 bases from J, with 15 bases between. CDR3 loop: CASSSTPGAVNTEAFF. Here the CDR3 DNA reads TGCGCCAGCAGCTCGACTCCAGGGGCGGTGAACACTGAAGCTTTCTTT.

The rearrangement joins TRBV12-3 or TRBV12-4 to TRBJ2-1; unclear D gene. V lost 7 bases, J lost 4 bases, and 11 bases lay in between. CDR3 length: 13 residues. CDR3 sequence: CASNQQPYNEQFF. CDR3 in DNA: TGTGCCAGCAACCAGCAGCCATACAATGAGCAGTTCTTC.

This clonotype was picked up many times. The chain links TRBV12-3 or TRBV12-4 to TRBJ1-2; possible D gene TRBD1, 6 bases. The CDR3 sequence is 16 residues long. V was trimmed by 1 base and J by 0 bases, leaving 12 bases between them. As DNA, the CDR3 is TGTGCCAGCAGTTTAGGATCGGGGACATCTAACTATGGCTACACCTTC. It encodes CASSLGSGTSNYGYTF.

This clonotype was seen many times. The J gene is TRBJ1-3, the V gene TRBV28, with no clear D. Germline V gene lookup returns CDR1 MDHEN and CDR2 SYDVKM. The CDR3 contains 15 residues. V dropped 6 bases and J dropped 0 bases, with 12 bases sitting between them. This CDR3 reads CASSFRRISGNTIYF. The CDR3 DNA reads TGTGCCAGCAGCTTCAGGCGAATCTCTGGAAACACCATATATTTT.

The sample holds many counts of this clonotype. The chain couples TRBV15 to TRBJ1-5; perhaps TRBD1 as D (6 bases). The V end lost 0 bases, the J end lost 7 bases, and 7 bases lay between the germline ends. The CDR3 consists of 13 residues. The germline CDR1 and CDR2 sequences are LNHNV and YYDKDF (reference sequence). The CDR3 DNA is TGTGCCACCAGCAGAGACGGGACACAGCCCCAGCATTTT. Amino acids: CATSRDGTQPQHF. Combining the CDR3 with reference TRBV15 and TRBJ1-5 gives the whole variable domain DAMVIQNPRYQVTQFGKPVTLSCSQTLNHNVMYWYQQKSSQAPKLLFHYYDKDFNNEADTPDNFQSRRPNTSFCFLDIRSPGLGDTAMYLCATSRDGTQPQHFGDGTRLSIL.

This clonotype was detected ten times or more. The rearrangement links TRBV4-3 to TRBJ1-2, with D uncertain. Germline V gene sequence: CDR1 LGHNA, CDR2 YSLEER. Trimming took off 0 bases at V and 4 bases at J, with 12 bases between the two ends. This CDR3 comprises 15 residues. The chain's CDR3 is CASSQDTNLGYGYTF. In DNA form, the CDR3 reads TGCGCCAGCAGCCAAGATACGAATCTCGGCTATGGCTACACCTTC.

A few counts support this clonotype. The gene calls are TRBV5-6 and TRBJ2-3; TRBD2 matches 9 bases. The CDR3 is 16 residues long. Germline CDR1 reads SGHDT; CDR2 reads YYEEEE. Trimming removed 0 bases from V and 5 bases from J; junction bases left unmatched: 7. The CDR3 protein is CASSLEGLAGKDTQYF. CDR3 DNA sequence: TGTGCCAGCAGCTTGGAGGGGCTAGCGGGGAAAGATACGCAGTATTTT.

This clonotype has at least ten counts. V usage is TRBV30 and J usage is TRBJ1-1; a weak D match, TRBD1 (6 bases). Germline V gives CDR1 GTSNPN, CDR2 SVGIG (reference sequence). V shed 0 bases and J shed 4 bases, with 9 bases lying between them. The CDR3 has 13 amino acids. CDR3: CAWSVQGFTEAFF. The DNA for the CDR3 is TGTGCCTGGAGTGTCCAGGGGTTCACTGAAGCTTTCTTT. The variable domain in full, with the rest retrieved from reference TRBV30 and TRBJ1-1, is SQTIHQWPATLVQPVGSPLSLECTVEGTSNPNLYWYRQAAGRGLQLLFYSVGIGQISSEVPQNLSASRPQDRQFILSSKKLLLSDSGFYLCAWSVQGFTEAFFGQGTRLTVV.

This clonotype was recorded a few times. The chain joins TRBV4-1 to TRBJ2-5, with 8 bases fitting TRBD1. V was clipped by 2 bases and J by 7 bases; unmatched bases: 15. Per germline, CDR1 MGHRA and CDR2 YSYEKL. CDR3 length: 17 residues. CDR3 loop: CASSQKDQGALQRTQYF. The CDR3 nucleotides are TGCGCCAGCAGCCAAAAGGACCAGGGGGCCCTCCAGAGGACCCAGTACTTC.

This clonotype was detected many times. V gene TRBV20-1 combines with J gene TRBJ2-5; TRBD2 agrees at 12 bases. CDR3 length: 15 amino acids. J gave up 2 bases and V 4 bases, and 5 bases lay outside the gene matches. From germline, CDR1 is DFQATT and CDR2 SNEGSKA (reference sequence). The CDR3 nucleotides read TGCAGTGCTAATCCCGGGACTAGCGGGCAAGAGACCCAGTACTTC. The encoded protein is CSANPGTSGQETQYF.

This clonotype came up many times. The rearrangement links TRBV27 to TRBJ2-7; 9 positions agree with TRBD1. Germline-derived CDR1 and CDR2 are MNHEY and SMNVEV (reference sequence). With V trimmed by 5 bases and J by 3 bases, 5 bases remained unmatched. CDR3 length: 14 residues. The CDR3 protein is CASSPGQGRYEQYF. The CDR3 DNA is TGTGCCAGCAGTCCCGGACAGGGGCGCTACGAGCAGTACTTC.

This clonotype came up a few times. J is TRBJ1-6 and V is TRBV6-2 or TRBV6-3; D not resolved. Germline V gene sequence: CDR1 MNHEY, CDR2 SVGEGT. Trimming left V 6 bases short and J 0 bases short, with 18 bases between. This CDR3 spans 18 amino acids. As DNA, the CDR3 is TGTGCCAGCAGAGGGCTCCCCGAGATGGGCTCCTATAATTCACCCCTCCACTTT. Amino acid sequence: CASRGLPEMGSYNSPLHF.

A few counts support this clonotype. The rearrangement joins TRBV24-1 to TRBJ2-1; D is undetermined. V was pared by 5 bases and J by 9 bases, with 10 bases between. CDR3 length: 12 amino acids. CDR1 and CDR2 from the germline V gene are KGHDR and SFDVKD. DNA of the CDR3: TGTGCCACCAGTGCCCCCGGGCTTGAGCAGTTCTTC. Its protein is CATSAPGLEQFF.

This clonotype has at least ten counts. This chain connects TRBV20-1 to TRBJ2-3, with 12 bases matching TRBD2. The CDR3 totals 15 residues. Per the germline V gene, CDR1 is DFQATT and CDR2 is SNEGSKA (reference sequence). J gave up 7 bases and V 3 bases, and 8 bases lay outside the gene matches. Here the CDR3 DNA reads TGCAGTGCTAGCACCCTAGCGGGGGGGGGTAATACGCAGTATTTT. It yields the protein CSASTLAGGGNTQYF.

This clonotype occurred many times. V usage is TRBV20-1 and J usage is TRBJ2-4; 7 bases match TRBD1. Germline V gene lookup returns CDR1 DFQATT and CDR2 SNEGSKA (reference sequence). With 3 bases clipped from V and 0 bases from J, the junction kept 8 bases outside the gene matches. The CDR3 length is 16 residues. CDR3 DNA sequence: TGCAGTGCTAGCACCGACAGGGACATAGCCAAAAACATTCAGTACTTC. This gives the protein CSASTDRDIAKNIQYF.

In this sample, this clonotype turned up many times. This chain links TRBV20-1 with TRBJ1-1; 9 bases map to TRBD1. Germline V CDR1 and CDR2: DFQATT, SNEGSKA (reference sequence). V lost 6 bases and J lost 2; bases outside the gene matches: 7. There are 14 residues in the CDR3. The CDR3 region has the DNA TGCAGTGCCAATCAACAGGGGGCCAACACTGAAGCTTTCTTT. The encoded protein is CSANQQGANTEAFF.

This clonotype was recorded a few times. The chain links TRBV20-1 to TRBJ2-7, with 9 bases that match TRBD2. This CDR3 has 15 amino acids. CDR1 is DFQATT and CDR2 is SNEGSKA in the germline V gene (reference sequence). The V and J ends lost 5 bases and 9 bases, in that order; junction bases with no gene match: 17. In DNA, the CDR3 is TGCAGTGCTCCGAACCTACTAGCGGGCCAGGGCTTGCAGTACTTC. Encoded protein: CSAPNLLAGQGLQYF.

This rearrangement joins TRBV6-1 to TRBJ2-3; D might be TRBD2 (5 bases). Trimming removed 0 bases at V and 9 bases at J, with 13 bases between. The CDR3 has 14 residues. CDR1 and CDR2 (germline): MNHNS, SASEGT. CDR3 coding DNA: TGTGCCAGCAGTGAAGCGGACTTCAAGAGAACGCAGTATTTT. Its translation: CASSEADFKRTQYF.

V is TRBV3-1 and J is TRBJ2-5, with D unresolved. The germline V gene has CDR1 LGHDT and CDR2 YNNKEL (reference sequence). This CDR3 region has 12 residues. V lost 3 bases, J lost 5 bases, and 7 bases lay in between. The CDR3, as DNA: TGTGCCAGCAGCCATACGGTGGAGACCCAGTACTTC. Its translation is CASSHTVETQYF.

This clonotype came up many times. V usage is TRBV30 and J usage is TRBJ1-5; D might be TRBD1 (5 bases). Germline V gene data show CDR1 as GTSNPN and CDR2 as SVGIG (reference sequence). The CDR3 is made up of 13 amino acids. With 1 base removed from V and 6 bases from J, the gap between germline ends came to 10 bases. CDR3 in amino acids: CAWSEGTAQPQHF. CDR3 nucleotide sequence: TGTGCCTGGAGTGAGGGGACGGCTCAGCCCCAGCATTTT.

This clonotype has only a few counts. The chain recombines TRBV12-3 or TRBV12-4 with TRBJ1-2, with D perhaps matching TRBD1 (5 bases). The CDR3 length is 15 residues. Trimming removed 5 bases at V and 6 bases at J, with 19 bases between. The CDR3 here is CASSPRRRPDNGYTF. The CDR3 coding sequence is TGTGCCAGCAGTCCGCGGCGCAGGCCGGACAATGGCTACACCTTC.